This T cell receptor (beta chain) was captured by sequencing in a study of shared clonotypes between healthy human individuals. Study results and caveats: Roughly 5.3% of naive CD4 clonotypes were common to four donors.

Turning to this clone: As yet, its antigen is unknown.

The repertoire was sequenced with immunoSEQ multiplex PCR; TCRdb's copy has only in-frame clones and lacks some. The data hold about 680,000 clones, with about 80% observed a single time. Input material: memory CD4+ T cells sorted from blood. The subset: CD45RA-negative fraction. The sequence was collected from a woman in her 30s in good health.

CDR3 region: CASSFSLDRGNGYTF. In DNA, the CDR3 is TGTGCCAGCAGTTTTTCCCTTGACAGGGGGAATGGCTACACCTTC. The chain recombines TRBV28 with TRBJ1-2, with 9 positions matching TRBD1. This CDR3 region has 15 residues. J lost 6 bases, V lost 3 bases, and 8 bases had no gene match. CDR1 and CDR2 from the germline V gene are MDHEN and SYDVKM.